These 21 T cell receptor beta chains came from one sample sequenced in a study of OX40 agonist ivuxolimab in advanced cancers. Some clones are missing from TCRdb's copy, which holds only in-frame ones; the method was immunoSEQ multiplex PCR. The table includes around 80,000 clones, roughly 92% detected once. Material: CD4+ or CD8+ T cells sorted from blood, obtained in a trial of the OX40 agonist ivuxolimab. The receptor source for this set is an adult with an advanced solid tumor such as melanoma, head and neck, liver or kidney cancer.

V is TRBV19 and J is TRBJ2-7; D perhaps matches TRBD1 (6 bases). There are 15 residues in the CDR3. V was shortened by 5 bases and J by 3 bases, with 17 bases between the two germline ends. Germline CDR1 reads LNHDA; CDR2 reads SQIVND (reference sequence). CDR3 in DNA: TGTGCCAGTAGTCCCCTTGGGACATCCGTCTACGAGCAGTACTTC. It is translated as CASSPLGTSVYEQYF.

The V gene is TRBV19, the J gene TRBJ2-1; weak D call: TRBD2 (6 bases). The CDR3 is 14 residues long. Looked up from germline, CDR1 is LNHDA and CDR2 is SQIVND (reference sequence). Trimming shortened V by 5 bases and J by 4 bases, and 12 bases separated the two germline ends. The CDR3 loop is CASSDGTSYNEQFF. The CDR3, as DNA: TGTGCCAGTAGTGATGGGACTTCTTACAATGAGCAGTTCTTC.

V is TRBV5-1 and J is TRBJ1-1; D not resolved. This CDR3 has 16 amino acids. Germline CDR1 SGHRS, CDR2 YFSETQ. The V gene lost 2 bases and the J gene lost 1 base, with 15 bases spanning the gap. The CDR3 DNA reads TGCGCCAGCAGCTTCCCGCCGGCTGAGGGGAACACTGAAGCTTTCTTT. Translation gives CASSFPPAEGNTEAFF.

The chain links TRBV7-3 to TRBJ2-7; 7 nucleotides match TRBD2. CDR1 and CDR2 (germline): SGHTA, FQGTGA. The CDR3 totals 15 residues. The V segment lost 8 bases and the J segment 2 bases; nucleotides outside the gene matches: 12. The CDR3 is CASALSGGGPYEQYF. CDR3 coding DNA: TGTGCCAGCGCCCTTAGTGGGGGAGGGCCCTACGAGCAGTACTTC.

The gene calls are TRBV4-1 and TRBJ2-5; TRBD2 agrees at 7 bases. Germline V lookup: CDR1 MGHRA, CDR2 YSYEKL. V trimming: 1 base; J trimming: 1 base; junction bases outside the gene matches: 9. The CDR3 extends over 17 amino acids. The DNA of the CDR3 is TGCGCCAGCAGCCAAGCTTGGCCAGCGGGATCCCAAGAGACCCAGTACTTC. This encodes CASSQAWPAGSQETQYF.

The chain uses TRBV10-3 and TRBJ2-1; 8 bases are a match to TRBD2. From germline, CDR1 is ENHRY and CDR2 SYGVKD. The CDR3 contains 17 residues. The ends lost 0 bases at V and 5 bases at J; junction bases unmatched: 9. The CDR3 DNA reads as TGTGCCATCAGTGAGTCTGGGCGCGCGGGAGGTGACAATGAGCAGTTCTTC. Encoded protein: CAISESGRAGGDNEQFF.

The V gene is TRBV6-1, the J gene TRBJ1-4; 7 nucleotides line up with TRBD1. The CDR3 runs 14 residues. After removal of 7 bases from V and 8 bases from J, the junction contained 10 bases not matched to a gene. Germline V gene sequence: CDR1 MNHNS, CDR2 SASEGT. This CDR3 is CASNSGQFREKLFF. The DNA of the CDR3 is TGTGCCAGCAATTCGGGACAGTTTCGGGAAAAACTGTTTTTT.

This clone was observed a single time. The chain uses TRBV7-9 and TRBJ2-1, with 10 bases fitting TRBD2. The CDR3 is made up of 16 amino acids. V was pared by 1 base and J by 4 bases, with 4 bases of the junction left unmatched. CDR1 SEHNR and CDR2 FQNEAQ come from the germline V gene (reference sequence). Written as DNA, the CDR3 is TGTGCCAGCAGCTTAGGGCTAGCGGGGGTTTACAATGAGCAGTTCTTC. It encodes CASSLGLAGVYNEQFF.

This clone showed up just a few times. The chain links TRBV14 to TRBJ1-2; D remains unclear. Germline V gene sequence: CDR1 SGHDN, CDR2 FVKESK. This CDR3 contains 14 residues. The V and J ends lost 1 base and 3 bases respectively, with 9 bases between them. DNA for the CDR3: TGTGCCAGCAGCCAAGCACGGACCTACTATGGCTACACCTTC. Its protein is CASSQARTYYGYTF.

The J gene is TRBJ1-6, the V gene TRBV2; D perhaps matches TRBD1 (6 bases). Trimming cost V 5 bases and J 8 bases, with 10 bases left between them. The CDR3 spans 13 residues. CDR1 and CDR2 (germline): SNHLY, FYNNEI. CDR3 DNA: TGTGCCAGCAGTCGGGACACTGATTCACCCCTCCACTTT. It translates to CASSRDTDSPLHF.

This clone was counted a single time. V gene TRBV5-6 combines with J gene TRBJ2-7, with D possibly TRBD2 on 5 matching bases. V lost 0 bases, J lost 7 bases, and 11 bases lay in between. This CDR3 is 13 amino acids long. Germline CDR1 and CDR2: SGHDT and YYEEEE. The CDR3 is CASSLAGGREQYF. Here the CDR3 DNA reads TGTGCCAGCAGCTTGGCCGGCGGGCGGGAGCAGTACTTC.

The rearrangement uses TRBV29-1 and TRBJ1-1; a possible D gene is TRBD1 (5 bases). From germline, CDR1 is SQVTM and CDR2 ANQGSEA. The CDR3 is made up of 13 amino acids. The germline V and J ends were trimmed by 6 bases and 0 bases, with 11 bases remaining between them. The CDR3 reads CSVMWGMNTEAFF. In DNA, the CDR3 is TGCAGCGTAATGTGGGGGATGAACACTGAAGCTTTCTTT.

The chain carries TRBV10-3 and TRBJ2-1; 10 bases line up with TRBD2. V shed 4 bases, J shed 6 bases, and the junction held 6 bases outside the gene matches. The CDR3 is made up of 15 amino acids. Germline V lookup: CDR1 ENHRY, CDR2 SYGVKD. In DNA form, the CDR3 reads TGTGCCATCAGTGGAGGCCTAGCGGGAGTCAATGAGCAGTTCTTC. Translation: CAISGGLAGVNEQFF.

The chain combines TRBV19 with TRBJ2-7, with 14 bases matching TRBD2. J lost 3 bases, V lost 4 bases, and 2 bases had no gene match. Germline assignment: CDR1 LNHDA and CDR2 SQIVND (reference sequence). There are 15 residues in the CDR3. The CDR3 sequence is CASSTGTSGSYEQYF. CDR3 sequence (DNA): TGTGCCAGTAGTACCGGGACTAGCGGGAGCTACGAGCAGTACTTC.

The rearrangement links TRBV5-1 to TRBJ2-4, with D perhaps TRBD1 (5 bases). Looked up from germline, CDR1 is SGHRS and CDR2 is YFSETQ. The CDR3 spans 15 residues. Trimming removed 3 bases from V and 9 bases from J, with 19 bases in between. CDR3 nucleotide sequence: TGCGCCAGCAGCTCGTCAGGGCCTCTAACGGGCATTCAGTACTTC. Translation gives CASSSSGPLTGIQYF. Looking up the rest from reference TRBV5-1 and TRBJ2-4 gives the full variable domain: KAGVTQTPRYLIKTRGQQVTLSCSPISGHRSVSWYQQTPGQGLQFLFEYFSETQRNKGNFPGRFSGRQFSNSRSEMNVSTLELGDSALYLCASSSSGPLTGIQYFGAGTRLSVL.

The CDR3 region is CASKPGSQGNTIYF. The CDR3 bases are TGTGCCAGCAAACCGGGATCTCAAGGAAACACCATATATTTT. V is TRBV6-6 and J is TRBJ1-3; D is unclear. The germline gives CDR1 MNHNY, CDR2 SVGAGI (reference sequence). Trimming left V 7 bases short and J 4 bases short, with 14 bases between. CDR3 size: 14 residues.

CDR3 nucleotide sequence: TGTGCCAGCAGCTTACCAGGGGCACGGGAGCAGTACTTC. The encoded protein is CASSLPGAREQYF. This chain joins TRBV5-4 and TRBJ2-7, with D possibly being TRBD1 (6 bases). CDR1 is SGHNT and CDR2 is YYREEE in the germline V gene (reference sequence). There are 13 residues in the CDR3. V lost 2 bases and J lost 7, with 13 bases in between.

The genes are TRBV5-1 and TRBJ2-2; D is unclear. Germline V gene data show CDR1 as SGHRS and CDR2 as YFSETQ. The CDR3 covers 14 residues. Trimming left V 2 bases short and J 1 base short, with 6 bases between. CDR3 DNA sequence: TGCGCCAGCAGCTTAGCTTTGAACACCGGGGAGCTGTTTTTT. Its protein product is CASSLALNTGELFF.

The rearrangement uses TRBV6-1 and TRBJ2-7; 9 positions match TRBD1. CDR1 and CDR2 (germline): MNHNS, SASEGT. Germline trimming cut 6 bases from V and 6 bases from J; bases unmatched to any gene: 9. CDR3 length: 14 residues. This chain's CDR3 is CASSTGTGLSEQYF. Here the CDR3 DNA reads TGTGCCAGCAGCACCGGGACAGGGTTGAGCGAGCAGTACTTC.

The rearrangement uses TRBV6-4 and TRBJ2-1; D may be TRBD2 (5 bases). CDR3 size: 17 residues. The V end was cut by 8 bases, the J end by 8 bases, with 28 bases between. Germline values: CDR1 MRHNA, CDR2 SNTAGT. The CDR3 bases are TGTGCCAGCGTCGAACGGGGTTCAGGTGGCCGTTTGGATGAGCAGTTCTTC. Amino acid sequence: CASVERGSGGRLDEQFF.

V and J are TRBV5-1 and TRBJ2-3; 9 nucleotides align to TRBD2. CDR1 is SGHRS and CDR2 is YFSETQ in the germline V gene. V shed 2 bases, J shed 0 bases, and the junction held 7 bases outside the gene matches. The CDR3 is 17 amino acids. Here the CDR3 reads CASSFLPSGTSTDTQYF. DNA for the CDR3: TGCGCCAGCAGCTTCCTCCCTAGCGGGACTAGCACAGATACGCAGTATTTT. The whole variable domain, remainder taken from reference TRBV5-1 and TRBJ2-3, is KAGVTQTPRYLIKTRGQQVTLSCSPISGHRSVSWYQQTPGQGLQFLFEYFSETQRNKGNFPGRFSGRQFSNSRSEMNVSTLELGDSALYLCASSFLPSGTSTDTQYFGPGTRLTVL.